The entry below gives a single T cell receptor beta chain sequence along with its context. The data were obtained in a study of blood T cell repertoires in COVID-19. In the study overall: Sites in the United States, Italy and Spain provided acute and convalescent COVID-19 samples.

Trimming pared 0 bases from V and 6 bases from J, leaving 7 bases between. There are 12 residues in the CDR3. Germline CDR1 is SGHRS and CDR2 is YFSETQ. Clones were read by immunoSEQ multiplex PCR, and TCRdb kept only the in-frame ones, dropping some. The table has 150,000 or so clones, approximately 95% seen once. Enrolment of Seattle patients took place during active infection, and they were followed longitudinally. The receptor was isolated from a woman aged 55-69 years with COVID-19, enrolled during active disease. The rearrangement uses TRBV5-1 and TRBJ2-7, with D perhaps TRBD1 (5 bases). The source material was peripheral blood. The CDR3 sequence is CASSLEGVEQYF. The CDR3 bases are TGCGCCAGCAGCTTGGAAGGGGTCGAGCAGTACTTC.